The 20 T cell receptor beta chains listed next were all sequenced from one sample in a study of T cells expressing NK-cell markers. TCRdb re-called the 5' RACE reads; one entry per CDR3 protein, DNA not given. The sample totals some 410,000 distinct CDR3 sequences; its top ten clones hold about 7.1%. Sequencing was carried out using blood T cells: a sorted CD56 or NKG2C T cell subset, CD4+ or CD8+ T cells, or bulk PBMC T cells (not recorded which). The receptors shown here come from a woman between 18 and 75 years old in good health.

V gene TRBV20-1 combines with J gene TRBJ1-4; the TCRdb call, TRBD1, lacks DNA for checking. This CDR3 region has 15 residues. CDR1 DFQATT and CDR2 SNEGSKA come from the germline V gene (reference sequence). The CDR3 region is CSASPRGSKDEKLFF.

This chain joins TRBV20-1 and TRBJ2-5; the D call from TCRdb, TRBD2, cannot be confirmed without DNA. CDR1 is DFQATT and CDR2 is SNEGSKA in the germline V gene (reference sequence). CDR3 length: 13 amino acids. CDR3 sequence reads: CSVSGGAQETQYF.

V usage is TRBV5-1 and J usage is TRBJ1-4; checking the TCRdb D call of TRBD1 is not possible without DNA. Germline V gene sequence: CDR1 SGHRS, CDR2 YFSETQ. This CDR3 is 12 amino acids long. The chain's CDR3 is CASSLTAGRLFF.

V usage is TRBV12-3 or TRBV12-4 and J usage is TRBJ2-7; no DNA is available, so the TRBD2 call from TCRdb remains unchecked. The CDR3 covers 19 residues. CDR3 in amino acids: CASSNPFGVSAGGSYEQYF.

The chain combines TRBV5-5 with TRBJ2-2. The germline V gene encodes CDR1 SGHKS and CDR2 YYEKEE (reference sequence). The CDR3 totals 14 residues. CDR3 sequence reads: CASSLATATGELFF. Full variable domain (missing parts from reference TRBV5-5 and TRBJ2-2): DAGVTQSPTHLIKTRGQQVTLRCSPISGHKSVSWYQQVLGQGPQFIFQYYEKEERGRGNFPDRFSARQFPNYSSELNVNALLLGDSALYLCASSLATATGELFFGEGSRLTVL.

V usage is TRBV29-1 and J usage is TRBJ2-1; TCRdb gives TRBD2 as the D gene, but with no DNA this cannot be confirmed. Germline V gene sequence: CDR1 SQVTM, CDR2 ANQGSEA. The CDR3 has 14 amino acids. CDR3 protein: CSVEGGLVYNEQFF.

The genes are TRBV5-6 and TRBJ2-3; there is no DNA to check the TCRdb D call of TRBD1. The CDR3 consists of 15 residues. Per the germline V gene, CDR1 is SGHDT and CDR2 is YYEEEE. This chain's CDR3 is CASSLVGQGGDTQYF.

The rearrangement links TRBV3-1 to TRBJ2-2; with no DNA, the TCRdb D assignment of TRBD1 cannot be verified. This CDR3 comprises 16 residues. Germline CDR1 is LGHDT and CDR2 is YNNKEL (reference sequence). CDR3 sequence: CASSPPLGGGGGELFF.

CDR3 protein: CASTPRQSQETQYF. This sequence joins TRBV7-2 and TRBJ2-5; TCRdb lists TRBD1, though no DNA is available to test this call. Germline values: CDR1 SGHTA, CDR2 FQGNSA. This CDR3 comprises 14 residues.

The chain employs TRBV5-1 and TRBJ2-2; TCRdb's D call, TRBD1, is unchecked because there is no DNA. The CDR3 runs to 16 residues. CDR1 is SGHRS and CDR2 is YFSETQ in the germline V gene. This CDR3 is CASSSHDRVDTGELFF.

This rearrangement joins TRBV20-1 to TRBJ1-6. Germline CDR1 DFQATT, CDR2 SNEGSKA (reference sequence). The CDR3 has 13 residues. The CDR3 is CSAIHAGESPLHF.

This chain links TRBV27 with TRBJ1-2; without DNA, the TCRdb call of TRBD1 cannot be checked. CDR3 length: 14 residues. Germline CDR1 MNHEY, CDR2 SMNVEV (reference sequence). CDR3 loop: CASSLSAGGYGYTF.

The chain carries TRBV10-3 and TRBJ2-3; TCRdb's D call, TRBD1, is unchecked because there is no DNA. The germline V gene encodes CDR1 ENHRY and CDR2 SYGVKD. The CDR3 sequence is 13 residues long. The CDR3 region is CAVSGASTDTQYF.

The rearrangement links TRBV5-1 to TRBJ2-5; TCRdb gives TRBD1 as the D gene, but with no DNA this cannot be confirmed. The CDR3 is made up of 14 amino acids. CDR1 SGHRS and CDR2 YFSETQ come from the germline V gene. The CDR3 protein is CASRLGDPQETQYF.

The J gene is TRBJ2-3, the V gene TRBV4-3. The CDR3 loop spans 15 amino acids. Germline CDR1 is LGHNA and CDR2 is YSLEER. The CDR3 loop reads CASKLGNISTDTQYF.

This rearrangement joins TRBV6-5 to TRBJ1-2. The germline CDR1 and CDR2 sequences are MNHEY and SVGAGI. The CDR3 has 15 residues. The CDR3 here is CASSYSSGSNYGYTF.

The CDR3 loop is CASSYRGQKYEQYF. The chain has TRBV6-2 or TRBV6-3 and TRBJ2-7; TCRdb picks TRBD1, but there is no DNA to check that call. The CDR3 is 14 amino acids. The germline V gene encodes CDR1 MNHEY and CDR2 SVGEGT.

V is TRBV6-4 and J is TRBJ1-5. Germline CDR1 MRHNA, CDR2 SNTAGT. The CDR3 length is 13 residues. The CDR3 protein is CASSDSVEGPQHF.

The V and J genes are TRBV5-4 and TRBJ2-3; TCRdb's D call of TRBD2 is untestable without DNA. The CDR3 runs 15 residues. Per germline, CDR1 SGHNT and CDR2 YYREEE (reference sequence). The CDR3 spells CASSRTSGMTDTQYF.

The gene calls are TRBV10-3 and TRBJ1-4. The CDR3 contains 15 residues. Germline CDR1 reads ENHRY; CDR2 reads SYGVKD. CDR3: CAIRPGASTNEKLFF.